This TCR beta chain was documented in a study of blood T cell repertoires in COVID-19. The protocol was immunoSEQ multiplex PCR, while the TCRdb copy is restricted to in-frame clones and leaves out a portion. The sample shows about 140,000 clones, over 75% of them seen only once. Cohorts were assigned according to the clinical history that participants reported. The TCR comes from a woman aged 50 to 60 who had recovered from COVID-19. The specimen was PBMCs or T cells enriched from blood (not recorded which).

The chain's CDR3 is CASSQEGPRGNEQFF. The CDR3 DNA follows: TGTGCCAGCAGCCAAGAGGGACCGCGGGGCAATGAGCAGTTCTTC. The gene calls are TRBV4-2 and TRBJ2-1; TRBD2 is a possible D gene (6 bases). The CDR3 has 15 amino acids. Germline CDR1 LGHNA, CDR2 YNFKEQ. The V and J ends lost 0 bases and 6 bases respectively, with 12 bases between them.